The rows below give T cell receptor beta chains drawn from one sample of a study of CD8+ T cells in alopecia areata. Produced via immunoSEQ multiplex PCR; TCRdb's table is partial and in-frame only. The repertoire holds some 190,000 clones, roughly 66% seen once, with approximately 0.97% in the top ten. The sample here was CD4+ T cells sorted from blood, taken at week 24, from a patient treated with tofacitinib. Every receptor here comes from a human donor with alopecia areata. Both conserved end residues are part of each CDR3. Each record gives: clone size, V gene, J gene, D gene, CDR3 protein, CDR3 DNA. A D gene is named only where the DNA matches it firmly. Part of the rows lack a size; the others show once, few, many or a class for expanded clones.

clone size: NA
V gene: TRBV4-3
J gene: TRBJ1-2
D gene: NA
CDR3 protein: CASSQEARGSYGYTF
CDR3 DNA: TGCGCCAGCAGCCAAGAGGCCAGGGGCTCCTATGGCTACACCTTC

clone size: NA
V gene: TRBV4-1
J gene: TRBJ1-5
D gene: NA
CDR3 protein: CASSQVGPNQPQHF
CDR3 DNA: TGCGCCAGCAGCCAAGTCGGTCCCAATCAGCCCCAGCATTTT

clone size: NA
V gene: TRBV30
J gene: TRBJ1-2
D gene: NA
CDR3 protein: CAWMKDSLINYGYTF
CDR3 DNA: TGTGCCTGGATGAAGGACAGTCTTATCAACTATGGCTACACCTTC

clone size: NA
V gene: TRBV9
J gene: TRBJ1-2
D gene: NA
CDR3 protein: CASSVYGNGYTF
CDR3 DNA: TGTGCCAGCAGCGTATACGGCAATGGCTACACCTTC

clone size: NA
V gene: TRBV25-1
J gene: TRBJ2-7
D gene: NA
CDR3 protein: CASATYNEQYF
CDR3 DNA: TGTGCCAGCGCTACCTACAACGAGCAGTACTTC

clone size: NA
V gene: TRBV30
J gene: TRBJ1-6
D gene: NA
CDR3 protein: CAWRIRQGKNSPLHF
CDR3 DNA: TGTGCCTGGAGAATACGGCAGGGGAAAAATTCACCCCTCCACTTT

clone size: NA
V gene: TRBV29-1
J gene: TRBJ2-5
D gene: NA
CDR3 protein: CSVEDPGGPRGETQYF
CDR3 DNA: TGCAGCGTTGAAGATCCAGGCGGCCCGCGGGGAGAGACCCAGTACTTC

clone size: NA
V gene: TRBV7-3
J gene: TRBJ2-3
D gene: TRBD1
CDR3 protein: CASSMQGASDTQYF
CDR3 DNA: TGTGCCAGCAGTATGCAGGGGGCATCAGATACGCAGTATTTT

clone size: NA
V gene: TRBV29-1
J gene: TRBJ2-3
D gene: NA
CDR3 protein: CSVGRVDTQYF
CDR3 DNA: TGCAGCGTGGGACGTGTGGATACGCAGTATTTT

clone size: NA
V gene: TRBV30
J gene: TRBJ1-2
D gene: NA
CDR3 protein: CAWSKQTSYGYTF
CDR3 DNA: TGTGCCTGGAGTAAACAGACAAGCTATGGCTACACCTTC

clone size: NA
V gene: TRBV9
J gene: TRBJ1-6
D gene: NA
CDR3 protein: CASSVGWDGDSPLHF
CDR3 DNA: TGTGCCAGCAGCGTAGGGTGGGACGGAGATTCACCCCTCCACTTT

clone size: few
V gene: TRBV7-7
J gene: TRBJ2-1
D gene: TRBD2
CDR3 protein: CASSSTSGGYNEQFF
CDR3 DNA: TGTGCCAGCAGTTCGACTAGCGGGGGTTACAATGAGCAGTTCTTC

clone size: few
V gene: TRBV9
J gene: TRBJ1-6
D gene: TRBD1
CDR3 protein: CASSRGQGSSPLHF
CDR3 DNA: TGTGCCAGCAGCAGGGGGCAGGGGTCTTCACCCCTCCACTTT

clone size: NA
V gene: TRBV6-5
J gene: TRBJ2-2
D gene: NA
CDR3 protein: CASSYNGGSNTGELFF
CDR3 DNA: TGTGCCAGCAGTTATAATGGTGGATCCAACACCGGGGAGCTGTTTTTT

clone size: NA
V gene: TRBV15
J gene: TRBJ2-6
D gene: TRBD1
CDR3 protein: CATSRPGTGGSGANVLTF
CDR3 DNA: TGTGCCACCAGCAGACCTGGAACAGGGGGCTCTGGGGCCAACGTCCTGACTTTC

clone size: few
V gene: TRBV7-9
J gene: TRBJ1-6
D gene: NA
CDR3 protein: CASSLDGYNSPLHF
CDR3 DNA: TGTGCCAGCAGCTTAGACGGTTATAATTCACCCCTCCACTTT

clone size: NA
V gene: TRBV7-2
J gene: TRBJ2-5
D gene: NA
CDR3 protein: CASRRGGLEETQYF
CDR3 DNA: TGTGCCAGCCGGAGGGGGGGGTTGGAGGAGACCCAGTACTTC

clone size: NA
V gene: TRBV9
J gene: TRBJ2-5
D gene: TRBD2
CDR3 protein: CASSVDRGGEETQYF
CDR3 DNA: TGTGCCAGCAGCGTAGACCGCGGGGGGGAAGAGACCCAGTACTTC

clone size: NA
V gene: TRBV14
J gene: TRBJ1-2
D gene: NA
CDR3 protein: CASSQDLGGGYTF
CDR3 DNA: TGTGCCAGCAGCCAAGATTTGGGGGGTGGCTACACCTTC

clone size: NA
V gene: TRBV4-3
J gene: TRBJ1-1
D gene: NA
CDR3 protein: CASSHRWAEAFF
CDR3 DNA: TGCGCCAGCAGCCACCGATGGGCTGAAGCTTTCTTT

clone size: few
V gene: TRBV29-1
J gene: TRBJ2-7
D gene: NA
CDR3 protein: CSVEKGNGDEQYF
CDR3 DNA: TGCAGCGTTGAAAAAGGGAACGGGGACGAGCAGTACTTC

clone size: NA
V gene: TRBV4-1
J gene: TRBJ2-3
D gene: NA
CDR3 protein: CASSQVQGIDTQYF
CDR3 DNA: TGCGCCAGCAGCCAGGTACAGGGAATCGATACGCAGTATTTT

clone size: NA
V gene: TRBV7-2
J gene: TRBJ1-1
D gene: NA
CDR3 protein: CASSPRVNTEAFF
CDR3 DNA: TGTGCCAGCAGCCCCCGCGTGAACACTGAAGCTTTCTTT

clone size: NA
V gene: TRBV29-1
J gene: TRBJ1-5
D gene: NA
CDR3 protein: CSVAITGKNQPQHF
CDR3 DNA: TGCAGCGTTGCCATTACAGGGAAAAATCAACCCCAGCATTTT

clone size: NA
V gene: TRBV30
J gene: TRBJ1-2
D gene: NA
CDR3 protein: CALGREANGYTF
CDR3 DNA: TGTGCCTTGGGGAGGGAGGCCAATGGCTACACCTTC

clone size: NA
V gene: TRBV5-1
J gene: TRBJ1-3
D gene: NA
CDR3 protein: CASSQDIDSGNTIYF
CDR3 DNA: TGCGCCAGCAGCCAGGACATAGACTCTGGAAACACCATATATTTT

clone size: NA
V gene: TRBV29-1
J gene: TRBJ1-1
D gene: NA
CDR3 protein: CSVERAPVNTEAFF
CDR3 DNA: TGCAGCGTTGAAAGGGCGCCTGTGAACACTGAAGCTTTCTTT

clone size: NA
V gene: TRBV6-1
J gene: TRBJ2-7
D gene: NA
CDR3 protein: CASSVGRSDEQYF
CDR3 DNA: TGTGCCAGCAGTGTGGGCAGGTCGGACGAGCAGTACTTC

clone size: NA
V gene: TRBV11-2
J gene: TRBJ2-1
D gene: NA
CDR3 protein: CASSPHIPTYNEQFF
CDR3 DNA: TGTGCCAGCAGCCCCCACATACCAACCTACAATGAGCAGTTCTTC

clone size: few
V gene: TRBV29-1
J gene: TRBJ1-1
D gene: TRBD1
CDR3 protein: CSAQGVRVNTEAFF
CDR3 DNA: TGCAGCGCCCAGGGGGTACGAGTGAACACTGAAGCTTTCTTT

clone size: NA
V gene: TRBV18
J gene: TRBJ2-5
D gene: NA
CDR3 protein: CASSPGLLETQYF
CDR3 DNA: TGTGCCAGCTCACCGGGACTTCTGGAGACCCAGTACTTC

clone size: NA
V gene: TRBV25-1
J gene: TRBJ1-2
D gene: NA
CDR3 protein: CASSETGTYYTF
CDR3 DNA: TGTGCCAGCAGTGAAACCGGGACGTACTACACCTTC

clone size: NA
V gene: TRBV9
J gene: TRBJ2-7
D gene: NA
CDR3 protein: CASSAGWPTYEQYF
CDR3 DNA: TGTGCCAGCAGCGCCGGGTGGCCCACCTACGAGCAGTACTTC

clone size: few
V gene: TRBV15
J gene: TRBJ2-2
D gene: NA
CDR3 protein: CATSREGATGELFF
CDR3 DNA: TGTGCCACCAGCAGGGAGGGGGCCACCGGGGAGCTGTTTTTT

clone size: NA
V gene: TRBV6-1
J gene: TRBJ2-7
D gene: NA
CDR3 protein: CASSEARTGYF
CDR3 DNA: TGTGCCAGCAGTGAAGCGCGAACGGGGTACTTC

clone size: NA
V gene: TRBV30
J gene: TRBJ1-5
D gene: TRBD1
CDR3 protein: CAWSSRGSQPQHF
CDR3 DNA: TGTGCCTGGAGCTCCAGGGGGTCTCAGCCCCAGCATTTT

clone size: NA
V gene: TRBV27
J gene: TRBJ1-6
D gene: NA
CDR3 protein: CASSLPSYNSPLHF
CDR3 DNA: TGTGCCAGCAGTTTACCCTCCTATAATTCACCCCTCCACTTT

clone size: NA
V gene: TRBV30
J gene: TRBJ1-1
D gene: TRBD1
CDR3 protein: CAWTKATGMGSEAFF
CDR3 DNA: TGTGCCTGGACAAAGGCGACAGGGATGGGATCCGAAGCTTTCTTT

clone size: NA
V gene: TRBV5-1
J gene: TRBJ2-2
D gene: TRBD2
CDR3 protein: CASSLDVGTSAGELFF
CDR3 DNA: TGCGCCAGCAGCTTGGACGTGGGAACTAGCGCCGGGGAGCTGTTTTTT

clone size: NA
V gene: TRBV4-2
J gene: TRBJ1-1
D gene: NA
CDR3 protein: CASSQGTGSNTEAFF
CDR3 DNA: TGTGCCAGCAGCCAAGGTACAGGATCGAACACTGAAGCTTTCTTT

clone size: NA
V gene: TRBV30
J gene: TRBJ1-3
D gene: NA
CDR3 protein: CAWAKTTGQGNTIYF
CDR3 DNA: TGTGCCTGGGCAAAGACCACAGGTCAAGGAAACACCATATATTTT

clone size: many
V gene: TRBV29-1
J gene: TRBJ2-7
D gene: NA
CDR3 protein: CTPRDKLREQYF
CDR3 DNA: TGCACTCCCCGGGACAAGTTGAGGGAGCAGTACTTC

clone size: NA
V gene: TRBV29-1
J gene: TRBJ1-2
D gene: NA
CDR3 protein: CSVGEPYGYTF
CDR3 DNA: TGCAGCGTTGGGGAACCTTATGGCTACACCTTC

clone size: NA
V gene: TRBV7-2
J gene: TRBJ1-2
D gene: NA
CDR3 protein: CASSLGMQAAGYTF
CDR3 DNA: TGTGCCAGCAGCTTAGGAATGCAGGCGGCTGGCTACACCTTC